The clone carrying this T cell receptor (beta chain) was seen repeatedly, ten times or more. Its antigen remains unidentified. This entry is derived from a study of tumor-infiltrating lymphocytes in primary liver carcinoma. Study as a whole: Patients underwent surgical resection for primary liver carcinoma.

The length of the CDR3 is 13 residues. V was trimmed by 7 bases and J by 7 bases, leaving 13 bases between them. General study points: Without sorting, CD4+ versus CD8+ T cell repertoires were not compared.

TCR beta cDNA was reverse-transcribed from about 500 ng of total RNA. The reaction used a constant-region primer and ProtoScript II reverse transcriptase. Libraries for TCR beta were built through three nested multiplex PCR rounds, which together made up a slightly modified ARM-PCR procedure. Use of TRBV1-TRBV30 forward primers with a C-beta reverse primer characterized the first two PCR rounds, which lasted about 9 cycles each. TCRdb itself ran the multiplex PCR reads through MiXCR, one entry per CDR3 protein. The table records around 330,000 distinct CDR3 sequences, 45% to 70% of them present only once. Alongside blood RNA obtained from unsorted whole blood, germline DNA was also extracted. No treatment had been given to the patients, who were chronically infected with HBV. They drew 4 to 4.5 milliliters of peripheral blood before surgery.

The chain has TRBV12-3 or TRBV12-4 and TRBJ1-4, with a possible D match to TRBD1 (6 bases). This TCR was recovered from a woman aged 30 to 39 with primary liver carcinoma and hepatitis B virus infection. Sequencing was done on a sample of peripheral blood. In DNA, the CDR3 is TGTGCCAGCAATGGGGGGCCGGTTGAAAAACTGTTTTTT. The encoded protein is CASNGGPVEKLFF.